The clone carrying this T cell receptor beta chain showed up just a few times. The data belong to a study of blood T cell repertoires in COVID-19. The overall study: Acute and convalescent COVID-19 samples came from the United States, Italy and Spain. PBMCs, B-cell-depleted T cells, or T cells provided the cDNA or gDNA that made up the material.

Original data processing: Nucleated cell counts were estimated from reference gene primer amplification. The repertoire was sequenced with immunoSEQ multiplex PCR; TCRdb's copy has only in-frame clones and lacks some. V and J calls and clone size follow that table, whereas D and trimming were derived from the DNA. The data show about 21,000 clones, approximately 90% seen once. CDR3 length equals 17 residues. The V segment lost 1 base and the J segment 4 bases; nucleotides outside the gene matches: 10. The germline gives CDR1 SEHNR, CDR2 FQNEAQ (reference sequence). This chain links TRBV7-9 with TRBJ2-1; 7 nucleotides agree with TRBD2. The TCR originated in a human donor with active COVID-19. The donor label of this sample is uncertain. Sequenced: peripheral blood. The CDR3 nucleotides are TGTGCCAGCAGCTTAGTCGGTGCGGGAGAATCTTACAATGAGCAGTTCTTC. Protein sequence: CASSLVGAGESYNEQFF.